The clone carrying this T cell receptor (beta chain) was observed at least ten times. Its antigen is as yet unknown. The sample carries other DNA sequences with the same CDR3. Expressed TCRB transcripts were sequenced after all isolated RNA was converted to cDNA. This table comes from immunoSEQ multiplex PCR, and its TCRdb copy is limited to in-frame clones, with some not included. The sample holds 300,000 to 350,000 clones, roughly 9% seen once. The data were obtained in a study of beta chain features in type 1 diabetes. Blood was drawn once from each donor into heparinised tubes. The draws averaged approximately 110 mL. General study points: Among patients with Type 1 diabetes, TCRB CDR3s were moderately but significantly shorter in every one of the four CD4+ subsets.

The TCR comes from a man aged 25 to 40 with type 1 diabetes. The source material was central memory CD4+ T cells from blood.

The CDR3 nucleotides are TGTGCCAGCAGTTACAATAGAGGGAACACTGAAGCTTTCTTT. Translated: CASSYNRGNTEAFF. The chain uses TRBV6-5 and TRBJ1-1; no reliable D call. CDR1 and CDR2 (germline): MNHEY, SVGAGI. The CDR3 covers 14 residues. Trimming shortened V by 2 bases and J by 1 base, and 8 bases separated the two germline ends.